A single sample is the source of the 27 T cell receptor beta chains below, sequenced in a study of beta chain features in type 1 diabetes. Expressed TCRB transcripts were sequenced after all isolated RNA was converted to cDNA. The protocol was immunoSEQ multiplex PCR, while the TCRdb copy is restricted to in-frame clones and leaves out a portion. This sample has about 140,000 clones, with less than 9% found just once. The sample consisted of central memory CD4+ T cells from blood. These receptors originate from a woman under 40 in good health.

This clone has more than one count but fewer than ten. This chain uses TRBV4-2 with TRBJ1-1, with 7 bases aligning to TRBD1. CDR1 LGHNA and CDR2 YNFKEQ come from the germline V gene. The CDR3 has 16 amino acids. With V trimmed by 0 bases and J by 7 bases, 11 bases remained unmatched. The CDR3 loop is CASSQDSRGRGVEAFF. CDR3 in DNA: TGTGCCAGCAGCCAAGATTCTAGGGGGCGCGGGGTTGAAGCTTTCTTT.

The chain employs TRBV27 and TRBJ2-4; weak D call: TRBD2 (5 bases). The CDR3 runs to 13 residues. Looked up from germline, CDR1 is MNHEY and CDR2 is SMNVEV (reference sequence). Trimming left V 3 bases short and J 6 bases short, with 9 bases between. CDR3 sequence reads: CASSFRDLNIQYF. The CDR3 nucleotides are TGTGCCAGCAGTTTCCGGGATCTAAACATTCAGTACTTC.

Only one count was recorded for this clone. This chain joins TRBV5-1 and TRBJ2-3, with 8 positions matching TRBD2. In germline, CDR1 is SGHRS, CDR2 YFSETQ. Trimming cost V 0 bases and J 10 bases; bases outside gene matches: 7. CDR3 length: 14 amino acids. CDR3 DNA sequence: TGCGCCAGCAGCTTGGGATTAGCGGGAACGTCGCAGTATTTT. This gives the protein CASSLGLAGTSQYF.

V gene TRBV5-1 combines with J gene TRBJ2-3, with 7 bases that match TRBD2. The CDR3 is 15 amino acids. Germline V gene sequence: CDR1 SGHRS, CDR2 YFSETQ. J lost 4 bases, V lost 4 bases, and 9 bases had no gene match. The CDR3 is CASSPTSVGPDTQYF. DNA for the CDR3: TGCGCCAGCAGCCCCACTAGCGTCGGGCCAGATACGCAGTATTTT. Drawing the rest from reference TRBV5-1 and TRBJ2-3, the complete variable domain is KAGVTQTPRYLIKTRGQQVTLSCSPISGHRSVSWYQQTPGQGLQFLFEYFSETQRNKGNFPGRFSGRQFSNSRSEMNVSTLELGDSALYLCASSPTSVGPDTQYFGPGTRLTVL.

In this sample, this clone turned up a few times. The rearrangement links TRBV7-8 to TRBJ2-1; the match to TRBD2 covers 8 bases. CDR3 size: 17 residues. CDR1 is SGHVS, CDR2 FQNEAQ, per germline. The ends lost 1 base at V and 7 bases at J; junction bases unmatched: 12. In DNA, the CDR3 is TGTGCCAGCAGCTTAGGGGAGAGCGGGAGACGGAGGAATGAGCAGTTCTTC. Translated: CASSLGESGRRRNEQFF.

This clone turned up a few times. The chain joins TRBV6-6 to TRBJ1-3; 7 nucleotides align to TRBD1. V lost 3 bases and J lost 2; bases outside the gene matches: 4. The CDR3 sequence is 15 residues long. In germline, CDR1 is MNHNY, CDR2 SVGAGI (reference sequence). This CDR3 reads CASSYRTGPGNTIYF. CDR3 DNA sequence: TGTGCCAGCAGTTATAGGACAGGCCCTGGAAACACCATATATTTT.

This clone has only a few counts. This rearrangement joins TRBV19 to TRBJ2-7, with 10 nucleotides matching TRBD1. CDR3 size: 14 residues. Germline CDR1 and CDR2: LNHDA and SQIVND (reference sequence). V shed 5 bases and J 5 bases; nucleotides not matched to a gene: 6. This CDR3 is CASSLRTGGNEQYF. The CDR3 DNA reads TGTGCCAGTAGTCTTCGGACAGGGGGTAACGAGCAGTACTTC. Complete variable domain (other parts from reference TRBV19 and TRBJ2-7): DGGITQSPKYLFRKEGQNVTLSCEQNLNHDAMYWYRQDPGQGLRLIYYSQIVNDFQKGDIAEGYSVSREKKESFPLTVTSAQKNPTAFYLCASSLRTGGNEQYFGPGTRLTVT.

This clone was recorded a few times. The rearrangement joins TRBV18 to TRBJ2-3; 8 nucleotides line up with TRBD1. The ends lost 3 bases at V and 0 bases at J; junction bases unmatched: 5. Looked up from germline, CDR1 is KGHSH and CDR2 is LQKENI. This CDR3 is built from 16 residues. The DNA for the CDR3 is TGTGCCAGCTCACCCCTGAGGACAGGGAGCACAGATACGCAGTATTTT. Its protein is CASSPLRTGSTDTQYF.

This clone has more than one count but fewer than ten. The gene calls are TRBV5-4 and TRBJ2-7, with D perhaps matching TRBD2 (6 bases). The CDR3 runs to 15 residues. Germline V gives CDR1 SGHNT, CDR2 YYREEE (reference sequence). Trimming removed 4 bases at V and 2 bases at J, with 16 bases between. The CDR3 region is CASSPSGTSTYEQYF. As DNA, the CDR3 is TGTGCCAGCAGCCCCTCCGGGACTTCCACCTACGAGCAGTACTTC.

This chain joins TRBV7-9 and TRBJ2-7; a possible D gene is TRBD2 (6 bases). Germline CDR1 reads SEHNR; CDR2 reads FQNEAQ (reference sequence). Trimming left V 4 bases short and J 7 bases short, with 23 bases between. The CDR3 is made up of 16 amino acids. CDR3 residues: CASSSRLGGGPREQYF. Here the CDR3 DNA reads TGTGCCAGCAGCTCCAGGTTAGGCGGAGGGCCGAGGGAGCAGTACTTC.

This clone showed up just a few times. CDR3 protein: CASSRDRNYEQYF. Here the CDR3 DNA reads TGTGCCAGTAGTCGGGACAGGAACTACGAGCAGTACTTC. The J gene is TRBJ2-7, the V gene TRBV19; 8 positions agree with TRBD1. With V trimmed by 5 bases and J by 3 bases, 3 bases remained unmatched. The CDR3 is 13 residues long. Per germline, CDR1 LNHDA and CDR2 SQIVND (reference sequence).

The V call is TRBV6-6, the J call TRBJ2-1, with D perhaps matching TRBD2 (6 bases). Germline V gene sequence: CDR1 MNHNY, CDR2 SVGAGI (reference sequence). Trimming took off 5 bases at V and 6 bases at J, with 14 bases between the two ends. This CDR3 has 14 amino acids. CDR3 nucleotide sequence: TGTGCCAGCAGTCTATCGACTAGTTTCAATGAGCAGTTCTTC. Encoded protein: CASSLSTSFNEQFF.

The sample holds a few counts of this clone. The CDR3 loop is CASSPQGLDGHEQYF. In DNA, the CDR3 is TGCGCCAGCAGCCCCCAGGGACTAGACGGTCACGAGCAGTACTTC. V usage is TRBV4-3 and J usage is TRBJ2-5, with 8 nucleotides matching TRBD2. The end of the DNA fits TRBJ2-7 better, so the J call may be wrong. The length of the CDR3 is 15 residues. In germline, CDR1 is LGHNA, CDR2 YSLEER.

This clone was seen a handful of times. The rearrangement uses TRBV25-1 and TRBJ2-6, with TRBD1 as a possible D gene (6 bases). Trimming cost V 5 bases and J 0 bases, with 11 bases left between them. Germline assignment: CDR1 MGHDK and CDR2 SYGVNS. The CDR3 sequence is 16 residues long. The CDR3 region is CASSSGDSSGANVLTF. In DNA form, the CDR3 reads TGTGCCAGCAGTTCAGGGGATAGCTCTGGGGCCAACGTCCTGACTTTC.

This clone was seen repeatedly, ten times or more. The CDR3 bases are TGTGCCAGCAGTCAACAAGAGACCCAGTACTTC. Protein product: CASSQQETQYF. The V call is TRBV2, the J call TRBJ2-5; D gene unclear. CDR1 is SNHLY and CDR2 is FYNNEI in the germline V gene. The CDR3 covers 11 residues. V lost 5 bases, J lost 2 bases, and 3 bases lay in between.

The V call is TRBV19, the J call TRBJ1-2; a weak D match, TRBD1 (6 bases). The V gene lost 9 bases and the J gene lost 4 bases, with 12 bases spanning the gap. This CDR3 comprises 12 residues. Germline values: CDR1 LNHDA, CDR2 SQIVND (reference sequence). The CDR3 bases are TGTGCCAGCAGGACAGACACCTATGGCTACACCTTC. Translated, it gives CASRTDTYGYTF.

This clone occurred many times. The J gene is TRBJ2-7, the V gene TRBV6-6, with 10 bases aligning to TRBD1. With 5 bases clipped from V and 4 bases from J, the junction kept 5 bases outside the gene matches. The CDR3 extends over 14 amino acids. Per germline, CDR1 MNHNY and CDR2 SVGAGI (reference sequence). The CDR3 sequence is CASSPSGQGYEQYF. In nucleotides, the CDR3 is TGTGCCAGCAGTCCCTCGGGACAGGGGTACGAGCAGTACTTC.

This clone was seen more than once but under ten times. Here the CDR3 DNA reads TGTGCCAGCAGAGGGTCCGGGACAGGGTCCTACGAGCAGTACTTC. Its protein is CASRGSGTGSYEQYF. This sequence joins TRBV28 and TRBJ2-5; 9 nucleotides align to TRBD1. The end of the DNA fits TRBJ2-7 better, so the J call may be wrong. Germline CDR1 MDHEN, CDR2 SYDVKM. This CDR3 spans 15 amino acids.

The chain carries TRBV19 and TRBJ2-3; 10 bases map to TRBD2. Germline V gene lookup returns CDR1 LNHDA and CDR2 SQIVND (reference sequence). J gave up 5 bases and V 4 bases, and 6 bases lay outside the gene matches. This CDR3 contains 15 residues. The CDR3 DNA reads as TGTGCCAGTAGTACCCTAGCGGGAGTTCAAGATACGCAGTATTTT. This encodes CASSTLAGVQDTQYF.

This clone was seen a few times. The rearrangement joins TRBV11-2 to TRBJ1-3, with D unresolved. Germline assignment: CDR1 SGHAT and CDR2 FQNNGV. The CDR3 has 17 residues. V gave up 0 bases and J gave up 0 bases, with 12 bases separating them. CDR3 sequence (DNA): TGTGCCAGCAGCTTAGATTATAACTCCGACTCTGGAAACACCATATATTTT. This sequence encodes CASSLDYNSDSGNTIYF.

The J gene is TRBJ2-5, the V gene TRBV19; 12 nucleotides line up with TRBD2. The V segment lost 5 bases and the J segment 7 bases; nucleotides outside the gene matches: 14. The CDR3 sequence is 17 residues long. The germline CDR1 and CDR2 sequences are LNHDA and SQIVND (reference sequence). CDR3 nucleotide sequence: TGTGCCAGTAGTCGACTAGCGGGAGACATGGCTTACGGGACCCAGTACTTC. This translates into CASSRLAGDMAYGTQYF.

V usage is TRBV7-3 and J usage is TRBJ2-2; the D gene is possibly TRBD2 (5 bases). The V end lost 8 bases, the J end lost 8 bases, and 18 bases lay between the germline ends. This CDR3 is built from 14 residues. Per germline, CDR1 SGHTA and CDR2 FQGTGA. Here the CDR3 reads CASRTLLLTGELFF. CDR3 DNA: TGTGCCAGCCGGACTCTCCTTCTAACGGGGGAGCTGTTTTTT. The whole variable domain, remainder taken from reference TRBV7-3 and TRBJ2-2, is GAGVSQTPSNKVTEKGKYVELRCDPISGHTALYWYRQSLGQGPEFLIYFQGTGAADDSGLPNDRFFAVRPEGSVSTLKIQRTERGDSAVYLCASRTLLLTGELFFGEGSRLTVL.

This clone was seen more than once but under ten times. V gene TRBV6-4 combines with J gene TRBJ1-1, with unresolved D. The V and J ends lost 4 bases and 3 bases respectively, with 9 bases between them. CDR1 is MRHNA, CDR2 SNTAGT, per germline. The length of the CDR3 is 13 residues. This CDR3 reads CASSASGDTEAFF. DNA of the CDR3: TGTGCCAGCAGTGCATCCGGGGACACTGAAGCTTTCTTT.

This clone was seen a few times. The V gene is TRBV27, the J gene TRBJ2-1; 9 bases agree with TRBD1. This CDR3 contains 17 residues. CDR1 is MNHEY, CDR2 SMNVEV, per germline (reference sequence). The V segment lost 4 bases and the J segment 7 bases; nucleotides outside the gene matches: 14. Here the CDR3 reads CASSSALRDRAKNEQFF. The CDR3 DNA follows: TGTGCCAGCAGTTCCGCCCTCCGGGACAGGGCAAAGAATGAGCAGTTCTTC.

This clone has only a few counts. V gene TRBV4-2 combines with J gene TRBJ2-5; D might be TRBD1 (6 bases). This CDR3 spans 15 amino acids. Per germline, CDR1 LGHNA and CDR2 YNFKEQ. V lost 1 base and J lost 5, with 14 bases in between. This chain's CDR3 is CASSQALNRAETQYF. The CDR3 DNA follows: TGTGCCAGCAGCCAAGCTCTAAACAGGGCTGAGACCCAGTACTTC.

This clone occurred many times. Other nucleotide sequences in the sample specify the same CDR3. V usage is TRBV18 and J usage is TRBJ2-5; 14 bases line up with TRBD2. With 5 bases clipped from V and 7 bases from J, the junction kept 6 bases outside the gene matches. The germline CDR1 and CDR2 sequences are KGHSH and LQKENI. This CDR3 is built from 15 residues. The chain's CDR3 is CASSTGTSGSGTQYF. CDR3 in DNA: TGTGCCAGCTCAACGGGGACTAGCGGGAGCGGGACCCAGTACTTC.

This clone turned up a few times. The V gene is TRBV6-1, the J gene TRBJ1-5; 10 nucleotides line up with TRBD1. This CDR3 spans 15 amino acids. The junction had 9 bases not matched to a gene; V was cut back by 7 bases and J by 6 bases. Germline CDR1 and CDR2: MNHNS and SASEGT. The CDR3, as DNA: TGTGCCAGCATCAGCGGGGACAGGGGTCGTCAGCCCCAGCATTTT. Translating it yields CASISGDRGRQPQHF.